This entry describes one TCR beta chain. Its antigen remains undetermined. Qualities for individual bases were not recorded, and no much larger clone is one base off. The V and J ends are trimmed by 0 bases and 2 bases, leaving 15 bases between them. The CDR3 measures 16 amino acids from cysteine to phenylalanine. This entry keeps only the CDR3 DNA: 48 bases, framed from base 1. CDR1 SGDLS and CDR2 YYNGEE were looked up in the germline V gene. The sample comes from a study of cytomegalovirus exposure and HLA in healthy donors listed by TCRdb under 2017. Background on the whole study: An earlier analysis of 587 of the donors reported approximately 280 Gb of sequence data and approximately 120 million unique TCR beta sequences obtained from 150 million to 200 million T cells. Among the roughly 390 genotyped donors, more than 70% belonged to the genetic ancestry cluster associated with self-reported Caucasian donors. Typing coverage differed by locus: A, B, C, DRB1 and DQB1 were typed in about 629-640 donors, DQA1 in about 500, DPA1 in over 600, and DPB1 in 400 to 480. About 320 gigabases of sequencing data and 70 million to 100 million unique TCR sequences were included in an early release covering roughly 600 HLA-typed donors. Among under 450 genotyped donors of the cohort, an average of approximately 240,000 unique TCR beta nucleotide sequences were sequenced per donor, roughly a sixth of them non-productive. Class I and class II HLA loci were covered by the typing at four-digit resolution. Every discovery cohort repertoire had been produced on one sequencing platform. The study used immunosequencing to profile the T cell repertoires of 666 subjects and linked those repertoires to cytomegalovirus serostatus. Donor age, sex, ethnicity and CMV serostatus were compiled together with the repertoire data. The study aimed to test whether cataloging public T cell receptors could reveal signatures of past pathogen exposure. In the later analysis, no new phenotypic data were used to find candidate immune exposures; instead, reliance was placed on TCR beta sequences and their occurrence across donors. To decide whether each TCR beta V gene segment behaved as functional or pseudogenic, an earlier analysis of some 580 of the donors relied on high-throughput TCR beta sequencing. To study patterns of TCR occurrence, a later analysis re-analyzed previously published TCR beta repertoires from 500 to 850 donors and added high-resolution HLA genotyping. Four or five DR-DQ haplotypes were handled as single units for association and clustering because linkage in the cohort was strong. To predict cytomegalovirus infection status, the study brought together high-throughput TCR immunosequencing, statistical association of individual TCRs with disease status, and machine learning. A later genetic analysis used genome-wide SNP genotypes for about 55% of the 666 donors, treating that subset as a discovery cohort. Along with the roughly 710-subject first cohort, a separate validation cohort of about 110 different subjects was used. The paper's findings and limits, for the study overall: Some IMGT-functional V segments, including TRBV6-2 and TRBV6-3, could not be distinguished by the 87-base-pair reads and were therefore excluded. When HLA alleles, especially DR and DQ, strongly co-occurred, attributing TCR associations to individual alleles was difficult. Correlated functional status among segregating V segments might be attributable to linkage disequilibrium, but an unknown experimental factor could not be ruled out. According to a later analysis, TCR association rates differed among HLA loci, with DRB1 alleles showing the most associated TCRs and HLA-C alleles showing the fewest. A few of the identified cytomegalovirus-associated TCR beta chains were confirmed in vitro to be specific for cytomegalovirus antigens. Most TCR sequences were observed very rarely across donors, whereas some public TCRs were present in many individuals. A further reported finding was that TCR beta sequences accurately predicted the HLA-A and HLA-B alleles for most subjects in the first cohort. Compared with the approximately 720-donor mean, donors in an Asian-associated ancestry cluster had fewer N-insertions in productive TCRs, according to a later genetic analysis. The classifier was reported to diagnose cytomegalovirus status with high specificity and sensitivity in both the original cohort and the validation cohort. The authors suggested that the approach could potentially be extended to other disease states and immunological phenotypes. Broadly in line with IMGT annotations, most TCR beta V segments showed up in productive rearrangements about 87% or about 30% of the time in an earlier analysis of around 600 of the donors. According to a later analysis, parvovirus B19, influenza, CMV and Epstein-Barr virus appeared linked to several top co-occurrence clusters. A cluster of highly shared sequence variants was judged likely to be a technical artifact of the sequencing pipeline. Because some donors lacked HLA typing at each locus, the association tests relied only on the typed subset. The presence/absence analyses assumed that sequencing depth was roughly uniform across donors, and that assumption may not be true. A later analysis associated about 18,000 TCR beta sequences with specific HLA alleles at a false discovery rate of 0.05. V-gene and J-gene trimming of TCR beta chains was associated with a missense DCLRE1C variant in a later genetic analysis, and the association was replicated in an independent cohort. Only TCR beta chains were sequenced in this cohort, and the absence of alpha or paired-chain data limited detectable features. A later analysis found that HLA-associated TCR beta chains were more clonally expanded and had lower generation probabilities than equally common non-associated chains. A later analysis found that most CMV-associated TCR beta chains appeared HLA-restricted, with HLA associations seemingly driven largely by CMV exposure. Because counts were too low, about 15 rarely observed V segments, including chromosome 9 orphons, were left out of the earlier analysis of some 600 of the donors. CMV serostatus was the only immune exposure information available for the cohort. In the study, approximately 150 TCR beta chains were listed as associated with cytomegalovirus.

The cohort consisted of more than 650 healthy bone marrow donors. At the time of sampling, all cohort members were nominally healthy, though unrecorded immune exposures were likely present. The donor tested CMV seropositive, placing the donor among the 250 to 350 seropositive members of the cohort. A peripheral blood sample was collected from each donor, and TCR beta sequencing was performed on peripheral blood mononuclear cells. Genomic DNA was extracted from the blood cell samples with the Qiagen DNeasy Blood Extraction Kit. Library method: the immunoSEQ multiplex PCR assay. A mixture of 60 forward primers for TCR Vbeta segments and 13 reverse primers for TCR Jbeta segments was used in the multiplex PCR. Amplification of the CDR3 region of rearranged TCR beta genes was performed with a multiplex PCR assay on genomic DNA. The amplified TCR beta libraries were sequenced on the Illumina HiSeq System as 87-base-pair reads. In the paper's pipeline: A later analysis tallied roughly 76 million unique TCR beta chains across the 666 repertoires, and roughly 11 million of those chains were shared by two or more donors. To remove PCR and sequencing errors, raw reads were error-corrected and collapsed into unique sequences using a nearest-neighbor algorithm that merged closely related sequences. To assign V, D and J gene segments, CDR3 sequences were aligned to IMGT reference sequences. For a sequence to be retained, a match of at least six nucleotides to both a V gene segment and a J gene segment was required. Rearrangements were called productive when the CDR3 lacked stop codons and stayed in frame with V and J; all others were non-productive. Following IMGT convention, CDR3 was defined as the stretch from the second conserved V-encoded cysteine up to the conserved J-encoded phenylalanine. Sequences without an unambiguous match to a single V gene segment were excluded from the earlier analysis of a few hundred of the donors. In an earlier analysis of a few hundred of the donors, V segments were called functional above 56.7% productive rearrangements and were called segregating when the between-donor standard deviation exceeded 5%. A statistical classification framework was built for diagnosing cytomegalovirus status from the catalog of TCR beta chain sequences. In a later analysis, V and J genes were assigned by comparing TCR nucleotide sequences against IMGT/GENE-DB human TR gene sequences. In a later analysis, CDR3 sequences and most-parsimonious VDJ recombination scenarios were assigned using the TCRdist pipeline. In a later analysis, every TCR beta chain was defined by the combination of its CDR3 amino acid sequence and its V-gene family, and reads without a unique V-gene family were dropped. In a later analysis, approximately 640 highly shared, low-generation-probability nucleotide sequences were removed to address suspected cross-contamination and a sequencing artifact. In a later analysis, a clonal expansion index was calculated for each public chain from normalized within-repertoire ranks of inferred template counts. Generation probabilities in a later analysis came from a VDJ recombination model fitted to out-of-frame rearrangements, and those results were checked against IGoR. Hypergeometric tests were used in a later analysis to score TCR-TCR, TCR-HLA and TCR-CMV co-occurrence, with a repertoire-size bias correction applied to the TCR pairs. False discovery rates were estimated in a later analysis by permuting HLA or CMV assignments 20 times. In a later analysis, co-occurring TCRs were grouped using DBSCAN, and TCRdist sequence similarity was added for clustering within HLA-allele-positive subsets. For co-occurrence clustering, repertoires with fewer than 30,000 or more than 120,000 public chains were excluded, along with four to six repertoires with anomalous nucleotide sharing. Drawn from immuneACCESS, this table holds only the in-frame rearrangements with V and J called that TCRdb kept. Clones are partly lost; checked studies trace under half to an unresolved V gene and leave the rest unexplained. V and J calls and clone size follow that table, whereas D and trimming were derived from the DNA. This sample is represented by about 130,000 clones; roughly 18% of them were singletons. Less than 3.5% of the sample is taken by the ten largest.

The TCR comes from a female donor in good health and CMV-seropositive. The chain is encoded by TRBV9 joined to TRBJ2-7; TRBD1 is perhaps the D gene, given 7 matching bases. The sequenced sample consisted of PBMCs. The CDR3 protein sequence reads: CASSVVLGGGAYEQYF. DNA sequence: TGTGCCAGCAGCGTAGTCCTCGGAGGGGGCGCCTACGAGCAGTACTTC.